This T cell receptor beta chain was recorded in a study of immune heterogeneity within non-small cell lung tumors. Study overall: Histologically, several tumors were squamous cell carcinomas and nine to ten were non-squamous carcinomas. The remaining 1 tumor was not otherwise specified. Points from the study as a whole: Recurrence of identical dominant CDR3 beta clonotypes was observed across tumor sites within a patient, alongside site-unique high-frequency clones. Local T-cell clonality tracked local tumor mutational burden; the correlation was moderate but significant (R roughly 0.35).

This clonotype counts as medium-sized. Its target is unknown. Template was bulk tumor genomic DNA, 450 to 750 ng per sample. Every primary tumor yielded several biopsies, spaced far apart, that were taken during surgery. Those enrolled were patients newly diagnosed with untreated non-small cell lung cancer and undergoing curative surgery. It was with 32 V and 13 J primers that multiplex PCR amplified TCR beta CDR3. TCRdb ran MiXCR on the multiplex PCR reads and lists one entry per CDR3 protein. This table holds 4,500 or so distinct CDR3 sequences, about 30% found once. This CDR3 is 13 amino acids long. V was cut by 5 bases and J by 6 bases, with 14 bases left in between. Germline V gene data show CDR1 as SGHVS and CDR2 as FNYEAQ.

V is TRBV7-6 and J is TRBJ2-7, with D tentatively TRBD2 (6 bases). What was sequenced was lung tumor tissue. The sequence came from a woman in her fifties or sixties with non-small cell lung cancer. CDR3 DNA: TGTGCCAGCAGCCCACTGGGGGGTCGCGAGCAGTACTTC. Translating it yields CASSPLGGREQYF.